This T cell receptor beta chain was retrieved from a study of beta chain features in type 1 diabetes. Study-level points and caveats: Comparison showed that naive, central memory and Treg TCRB repertoires appeared more similar among patients than among healthy donors.

TCRB transcripts that were expressed got sequenced, as all of the isolated RNA had been reverse transcribed. The assay was immunoSEQ multiplex PCR, and TCRdb's table has in-frame clones only and misses some. The top ten clones hold about 0.06% of a sample with a few hundred thousand clones, 30% of them seen once. Donors underwent one heparinised blood draw, roughly 110 mL on average. Germline V gene data show CDR1 as SEHNR and CDR2 as FQNEAQ (reference sequence). CDR3 size: 16 residues. V trimming: 5 bases; J trimming: 4 bases; junction bases outside the gene matches: 12. With respect to this clone: Its antigen remains unknown.

The sequencing sample was made of naive CD4+ T cells from blood. The receptor was isolated from a man aged 18 to 35 in good health. The chain combines TRBV7-9 with TRBJ2-3, with 7 bases lining up with TRBD2. The CDR3 is CASSPRSGIYPDTQYF. CDR3 nucleotides: TGTGCCAGCAGCCCACGCAGCGGGATTTATCCAGATACGCAGTATTTT.